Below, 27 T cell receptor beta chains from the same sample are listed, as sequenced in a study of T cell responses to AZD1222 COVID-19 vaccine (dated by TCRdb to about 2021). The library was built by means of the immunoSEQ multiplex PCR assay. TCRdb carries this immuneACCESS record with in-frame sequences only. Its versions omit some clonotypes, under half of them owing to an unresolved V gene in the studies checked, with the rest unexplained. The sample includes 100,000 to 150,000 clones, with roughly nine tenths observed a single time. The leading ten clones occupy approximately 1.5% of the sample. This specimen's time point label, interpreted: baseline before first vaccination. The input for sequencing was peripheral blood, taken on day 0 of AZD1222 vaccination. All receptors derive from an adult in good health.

CDR3 in amino acids: CASSVGLGGNTEAFF. In DNA form, the CDR3 reads TGTGCCAGCAGCGTCGGCTTGGGGGGAAACACTGAAGCTTTCTTT. The J gene is TRBJ1-1, the V gene TRBV9; TRBD1 might be the D (5 bases). The CDR3 runs 15 residues. Looked up from germline, CDR1 is SGDLS and CDR2 is YYNGEE. The V and J ends lost 2 bases and 2 bases respectively, with 13 bases between them.

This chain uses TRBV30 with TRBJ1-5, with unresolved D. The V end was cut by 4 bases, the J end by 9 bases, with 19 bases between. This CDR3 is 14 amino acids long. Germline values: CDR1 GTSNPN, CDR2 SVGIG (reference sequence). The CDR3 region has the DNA TGTGCCTGGAACAGCGGAACTACCGTACGGCCCCAGCATTTT. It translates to CAWNSGTTVRPQHF.

The CDR3, as DNA: TGTGCCAGCAGTTTGGGACAGGGTAATGTCCACGAGCAGTACTTC. It translates to CASSLGQGNVHEQYF. V usage is TRBV28 and J usage is TRBJ2-7, with 9 nucleotides matching TRBD1. Germline V gives CDR1 MDHEN, CDR2 SYDVKM. The CDR3 sequence is 15 residues long. V dropped 3 bases and J dropped 5; count of bases not matched to a gene: 8. Variable domain in full (rest from reference TRBV28 and TRBJ2-7): DVKVTQSSRYLVKRTGEKVFLECVQDMDHENMFWYRQDPGLGLRLIYFSYDVKMKEKGDIPEGYSVSREKKERFSLILESASTNQTSMYLCASSLGQGNVHEQYFGPGTRLTVT.

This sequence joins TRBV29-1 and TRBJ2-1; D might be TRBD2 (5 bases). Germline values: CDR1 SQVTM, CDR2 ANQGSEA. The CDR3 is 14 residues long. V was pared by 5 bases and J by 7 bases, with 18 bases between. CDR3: CSVSLRLARNEQFF. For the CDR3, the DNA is TGCAGCGTTTCCCTCCGTCTAGCCCGTAATGAGCAGTTCTTC.

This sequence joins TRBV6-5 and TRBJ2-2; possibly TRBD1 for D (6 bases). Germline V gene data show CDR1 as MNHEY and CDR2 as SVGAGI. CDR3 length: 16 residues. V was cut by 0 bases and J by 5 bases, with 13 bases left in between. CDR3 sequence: CASSYSPRGGTGELFF. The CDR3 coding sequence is TGTGCCAGCAGTTACTCACCCAGGGGTGGAACCGGGGAGCTGTTTTTT.

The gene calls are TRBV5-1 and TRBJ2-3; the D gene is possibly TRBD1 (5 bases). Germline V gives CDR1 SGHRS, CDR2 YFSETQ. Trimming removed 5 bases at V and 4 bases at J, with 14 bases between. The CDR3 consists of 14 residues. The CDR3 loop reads CASRVQGLSDTQYF. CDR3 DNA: TGCGCCAGCAGGGTTCAGGGATTATCAGATACGCAGTATTTT. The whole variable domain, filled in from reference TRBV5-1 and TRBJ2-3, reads KAGVTQTPRYLIKTRGQQVTLSCSPISGHRSVSWYQQTPGQGLQFLFEYFSETQRNKGNFPGRFSGRQFSNSRSEMNVSTLELGDSALYLCASRVQGLSDTQYFGPGTRLTVL.

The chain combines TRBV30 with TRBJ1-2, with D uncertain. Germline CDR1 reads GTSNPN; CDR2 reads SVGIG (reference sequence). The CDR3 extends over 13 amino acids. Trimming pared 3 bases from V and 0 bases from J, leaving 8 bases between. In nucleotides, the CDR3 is TGTGCCTGGAGATCGTTAGCTAACTATGGCTACACCTTC. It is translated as CAWRSLANYGYTF. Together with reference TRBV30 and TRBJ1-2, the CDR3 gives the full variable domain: SQTIHQWPATLVQPVGSPLSLECTVEGTSNPNLYWYRQAAGRGLQLLFYSVGIGQISSEVPQNLSASRPQDRQFILSSKKLLLSDSGFYLCAWRSLANYGYTFGSGTRLTVV.

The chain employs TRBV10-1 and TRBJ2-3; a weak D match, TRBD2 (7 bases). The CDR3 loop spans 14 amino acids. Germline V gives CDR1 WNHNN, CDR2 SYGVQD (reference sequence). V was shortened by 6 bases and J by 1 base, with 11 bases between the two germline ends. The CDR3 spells CASRGEGGTDTQYF. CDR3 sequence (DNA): TGCGCCAGCAGAGGGGAGGGGGGCACAGATACGCAGTATTTT.

The CDR3 nucleotides read TGTGCCAGCAGACTGAAATCGCGCTACAATGAGCAGTTCTTC. Translation: CASRLKSRYNEQFF. The chain links TRBV28 to TRBJ2-1; D ambiguous. This CDR3 is 14 amino acids long. Trimming shortened V by 6 bases and J by 3 bases, and 12 bases separated the two germline ends. Per the germline V gene, CDR1 is MDHEN and CDR2 is SYDVKM.

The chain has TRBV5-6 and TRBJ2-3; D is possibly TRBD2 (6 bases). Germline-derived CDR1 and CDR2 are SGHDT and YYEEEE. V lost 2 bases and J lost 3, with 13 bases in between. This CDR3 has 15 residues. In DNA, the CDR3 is TGTGCCAGCAGCTTCGGCGGGGAAAGGACAGATACGCAGTATTTT. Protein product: CASSFGGERTDTQYF.

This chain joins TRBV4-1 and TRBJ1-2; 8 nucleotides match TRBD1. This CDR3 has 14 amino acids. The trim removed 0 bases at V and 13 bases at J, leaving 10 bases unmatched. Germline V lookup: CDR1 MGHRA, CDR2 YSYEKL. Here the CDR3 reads CASSQERRQGAFTF. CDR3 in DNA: TGCGCCAGCAGCCAAGAACGTCGCCAGGGGGCCTTCACCTTC.

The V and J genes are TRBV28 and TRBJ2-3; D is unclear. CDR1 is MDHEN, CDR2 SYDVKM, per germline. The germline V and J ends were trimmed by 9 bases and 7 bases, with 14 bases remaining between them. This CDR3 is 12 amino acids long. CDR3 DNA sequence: TGTGCCAGTGGGGTGCATCCGTATACGCAGTATTTT. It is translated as CASGVHPYTQYF.

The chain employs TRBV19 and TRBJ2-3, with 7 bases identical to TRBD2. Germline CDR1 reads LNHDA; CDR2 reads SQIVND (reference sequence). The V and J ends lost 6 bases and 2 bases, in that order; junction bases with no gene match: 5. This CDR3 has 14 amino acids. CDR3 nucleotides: TGTGCCAGTAGAGCGGGGACCCACACAGATACGCAGTATTTT. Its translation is CASRAGTHTDTQYF.

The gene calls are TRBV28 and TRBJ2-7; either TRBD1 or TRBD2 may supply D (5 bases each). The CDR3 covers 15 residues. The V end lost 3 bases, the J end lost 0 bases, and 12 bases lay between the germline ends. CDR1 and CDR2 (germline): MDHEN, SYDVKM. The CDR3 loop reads CASSFSGTSSYEQYF. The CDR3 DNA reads TGTGCCAGCAGTTTTTCAGGGACGAGCTCCTACGAGCAGTACTTC.

The CDR3 spells CASSYDQKGYTF. CDR3 coding DNA: TGCGCCAGCAGCTACGACCAGAAAGGCTACACCTTC. The chain uses TRBV5-1 and TRBJ1-2; D unresolved. The CDR3 has 12 amino acids. Germline-derived CDR1 and CDR2 are SGHRS and YFSETQ. V lost 3 bases, J lost 8 bases, and 11 bases lay in between.

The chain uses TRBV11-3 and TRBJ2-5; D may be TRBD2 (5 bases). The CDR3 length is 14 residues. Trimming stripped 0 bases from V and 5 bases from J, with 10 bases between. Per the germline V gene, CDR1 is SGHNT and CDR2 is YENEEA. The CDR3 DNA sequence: TGTGCCAGCAGCTTAGATTCCGAGCGGGAGACCCAGTACTTC. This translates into CASSLDSERETQYF. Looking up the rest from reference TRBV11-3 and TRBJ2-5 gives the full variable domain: EAGVVQSPRYKIIEKKQPVAFWCNPISGHNTLYWYLQNLGQGPELLIRYENEEAVDDSQLPKDRFSAERLKGVDSTLKIQPAELGDSAVYLCASSLDSERETQYFGPGTRLLVL.

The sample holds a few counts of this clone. The CDR3 loop is CAWSLSFYGYTF. CDR3 nucleotide sequence: TGTGCCTGGAGTCTGAGCTTCTATGGCTACACCTTC. The chain combines TRBV30 with TRBJ1-2; D uncertain. The germline CDR1 and CDR2 sequences are GTSNPN and SVGIG (reference sequence). This CDR3 is built from 12 residues. Trimming removed 2 bases from V and 4 bases from J, with 8 bases in between.

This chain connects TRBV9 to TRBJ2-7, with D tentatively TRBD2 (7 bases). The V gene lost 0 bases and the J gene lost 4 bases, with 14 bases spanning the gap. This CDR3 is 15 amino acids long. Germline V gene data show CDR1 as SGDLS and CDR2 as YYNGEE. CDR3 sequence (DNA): TGTGCCAGCAGCGTAGGGGTAGGGGGGGAATACGAGCAGTACTTC. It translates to CASSVGVGGEYEQYF.

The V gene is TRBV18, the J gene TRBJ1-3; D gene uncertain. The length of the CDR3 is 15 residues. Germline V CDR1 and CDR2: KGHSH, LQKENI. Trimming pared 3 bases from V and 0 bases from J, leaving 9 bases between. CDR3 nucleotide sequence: TGTGCCAGCTCACCGGCAGTGACCTCTGGAAACACCATATATTTT. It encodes CASSPAVTSGNTIYF.

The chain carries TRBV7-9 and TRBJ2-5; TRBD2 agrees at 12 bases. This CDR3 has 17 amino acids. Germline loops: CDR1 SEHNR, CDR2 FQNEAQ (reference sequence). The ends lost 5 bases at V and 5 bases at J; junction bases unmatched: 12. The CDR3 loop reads CASSDPGLAGGLETQYF. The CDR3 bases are TGTGCCAGCAGCGATCCGGGTCTAGCGGGGGGGCTCGAGACCCAGTACTTC.

The CDR3 loop is CATSRVSRDTEAFF. For the CDR3, the DNA is TGTGCCACCAGCAGAGTTAGCAGGGATACTGAAGCTTTCTTT. The genes are TRBV15 and TRBJ1-1, with a possible D match to TRBD1 (5 bases). The CDR3 sequence is 14 residues long. The germline CDR1 and CDR2 sequences are LNHNV and YYDKDF (reference sequence). Trimming cost V 1 base and J 5 bases, with 11 bases left between them.

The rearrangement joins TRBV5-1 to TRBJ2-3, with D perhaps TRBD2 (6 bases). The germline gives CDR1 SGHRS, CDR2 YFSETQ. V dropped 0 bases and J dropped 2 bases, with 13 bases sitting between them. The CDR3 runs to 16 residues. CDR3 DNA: TGCGCCAGCAGCTTGGCCGCGGGGACCATCACAGATACGCAGTATTTT. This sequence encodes CASSLAAGTITDTQYF.

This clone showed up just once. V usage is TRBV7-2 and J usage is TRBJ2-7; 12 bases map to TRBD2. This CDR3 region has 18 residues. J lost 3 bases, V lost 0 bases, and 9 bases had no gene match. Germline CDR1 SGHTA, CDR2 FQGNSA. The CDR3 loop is CASSLALLAGGGFYEQYF. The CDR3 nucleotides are TGTGCCAGCAGCTTAGCGCTACTAGCGGGGGGCGGATTCTACGAGCAGTACTTC.

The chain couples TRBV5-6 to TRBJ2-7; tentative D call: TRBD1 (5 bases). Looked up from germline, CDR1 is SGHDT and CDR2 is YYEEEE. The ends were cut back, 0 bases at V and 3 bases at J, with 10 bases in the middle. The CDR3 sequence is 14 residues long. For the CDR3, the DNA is TGTGCCAGCAGCTTGGAGGGGCCCTTCTACGAGCAGTACTTC. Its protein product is CASSLEGPFYEQYF.

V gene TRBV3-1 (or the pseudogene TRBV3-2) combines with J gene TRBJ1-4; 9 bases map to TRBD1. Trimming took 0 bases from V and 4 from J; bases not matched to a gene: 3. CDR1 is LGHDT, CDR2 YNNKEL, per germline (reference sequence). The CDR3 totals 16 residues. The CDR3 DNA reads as TGTGCCAGCAGCCAAGATCCGGGACAGGGTAATGAAAAACTGTTTTTT. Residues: CASSQDPGQGNEKLFF.

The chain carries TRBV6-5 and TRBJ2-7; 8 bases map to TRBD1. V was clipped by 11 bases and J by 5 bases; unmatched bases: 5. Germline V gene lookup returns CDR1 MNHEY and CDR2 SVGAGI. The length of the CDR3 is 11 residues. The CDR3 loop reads CAGGTGHEQYF. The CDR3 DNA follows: TGTGCCGGCGGGACAGGTCACGAGCAGTACTTC.

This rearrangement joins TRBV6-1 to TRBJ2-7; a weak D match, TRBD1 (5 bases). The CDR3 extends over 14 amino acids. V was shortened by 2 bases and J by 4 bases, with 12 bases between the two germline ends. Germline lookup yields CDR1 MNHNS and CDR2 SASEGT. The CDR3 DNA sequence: TGTGCCAGCAGTGAATCCCAGGGTCGGTACGAGCAGTACTTC. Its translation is CASSESQGRYEQYF.